This entry features one T cell receptor beta chain sequence. This record belongs to a study of identical twins. Template switching added a universal primer site; cDNA carried unique molecular identifiers. TCRdb re-derived calls from the 5' RACE reads in MiXCR, one entry per CDR3 protein. The profile shows 600,000 to 850,000 distinct CDR3 sequences, around a sixth of them singletons. A further study also used this sample, focusing on T cells expressing NK-cell markers.

The sample comprised PBMCs. This receptor was identified in a woman under 30 in good health.

The CDR3 region is CASSLVGGGLALNEQFF. The CDR3 bases are TGCGCCAGCAGCTTGGTCGGAGGCGGACTAGCGTTAAATGAGCAGTTCTTC. The chain is built from TRBV5-1 and TRBJ2-1; 9 bases are a match to TRBD2. The junction had 11 bases not matched to a gene; V was cut back by 0 bases and J by 7 bases. Germline V CDR1 and CDR2: SGHRS, YFSETQ. There are 17 residues in the CDR3.